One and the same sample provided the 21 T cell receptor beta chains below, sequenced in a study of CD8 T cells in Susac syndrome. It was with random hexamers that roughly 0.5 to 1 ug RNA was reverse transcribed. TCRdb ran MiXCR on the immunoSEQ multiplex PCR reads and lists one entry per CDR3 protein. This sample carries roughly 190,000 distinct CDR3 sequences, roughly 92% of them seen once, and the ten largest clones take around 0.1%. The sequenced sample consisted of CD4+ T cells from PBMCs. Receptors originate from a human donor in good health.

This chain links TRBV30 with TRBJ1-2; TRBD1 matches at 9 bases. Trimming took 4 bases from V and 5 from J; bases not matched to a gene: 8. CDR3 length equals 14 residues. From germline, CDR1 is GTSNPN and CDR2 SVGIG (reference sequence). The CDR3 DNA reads TGTGCCTGGAATCGACAGGGGGTGCAATATGGCTACACCTTC. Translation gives CAWNRQGVQYGYTF.

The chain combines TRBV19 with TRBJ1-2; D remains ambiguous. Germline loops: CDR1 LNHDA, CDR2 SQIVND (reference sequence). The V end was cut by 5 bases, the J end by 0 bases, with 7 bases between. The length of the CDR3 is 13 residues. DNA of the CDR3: TGTGCCAGTAGTCTTCAGTCTAACTATGGCTACACCTTC. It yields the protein CASSLQSNYGYTF.

This CDR3 reads CASGSSGPPYEQYV. In DNA, the CDR3 is TGTGCCAGCGGGTCCTCAGGTCCACCCTACGAGCAGTACGTC. This rearrangement joins TRBV6-2 or TRBV6-3 to TRBJ2-7; D call uncertain. This CDR3 has 14 amino acids. Trimming removed 8 bases at V and 2 bases at J, with 16 bases between. Germline assignment: CDR1 MNHEY and CDR2 SVGEGT.

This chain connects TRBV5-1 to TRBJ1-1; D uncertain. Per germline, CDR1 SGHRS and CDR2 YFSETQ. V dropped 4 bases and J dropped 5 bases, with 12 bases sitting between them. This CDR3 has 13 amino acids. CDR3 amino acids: CASSADIRTEAFF. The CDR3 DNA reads TGCGCCAGCAGCGCCGACATTAGAACTGAAGCTTTCTTT.

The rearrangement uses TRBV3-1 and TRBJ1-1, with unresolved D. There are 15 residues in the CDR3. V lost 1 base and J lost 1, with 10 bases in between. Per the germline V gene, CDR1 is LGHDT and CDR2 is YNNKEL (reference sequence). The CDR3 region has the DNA TGTGCCAGCAGCCAAGTTGAGGGTTCGAACACTGAAGCTTTCTTT. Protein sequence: CASSQVEGSNTEAFF. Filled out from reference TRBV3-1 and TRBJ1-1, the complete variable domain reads DTAVSQTPKYLVTQMGNDKSIKCEQNLGHDTMYWYKQDSKKFLKIMFSYNNKELIINETVPNRFSPKSPDKAHLNLHINSLELGDSAVYFCASSQVEGSNTEAFFGQGTRLTVV.

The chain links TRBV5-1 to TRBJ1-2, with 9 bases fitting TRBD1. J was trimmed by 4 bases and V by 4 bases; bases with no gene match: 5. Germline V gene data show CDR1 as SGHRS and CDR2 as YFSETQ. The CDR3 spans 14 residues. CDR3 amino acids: CASSKGQGAYGYTF. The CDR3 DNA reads TGCGCCAGCAGCAAGGGACAGGGCGCCTATGGCTACACCTTC.

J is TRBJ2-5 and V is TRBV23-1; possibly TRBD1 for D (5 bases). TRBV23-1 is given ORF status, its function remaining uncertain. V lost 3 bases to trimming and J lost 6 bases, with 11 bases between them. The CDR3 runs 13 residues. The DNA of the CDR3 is TGCGCCAGCAGTCAGCACAGGAAGAAGACCCAGTACTTC. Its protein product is CASSQHRKKTQYF.

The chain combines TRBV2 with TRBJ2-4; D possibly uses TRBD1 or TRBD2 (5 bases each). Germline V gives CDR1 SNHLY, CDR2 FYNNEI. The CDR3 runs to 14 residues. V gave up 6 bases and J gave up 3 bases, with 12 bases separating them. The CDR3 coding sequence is TGTGCCAGCAGGGACACCGAGGGCAAAAACATTCAGTACTTC. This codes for CASRDTEGKNIQYF.

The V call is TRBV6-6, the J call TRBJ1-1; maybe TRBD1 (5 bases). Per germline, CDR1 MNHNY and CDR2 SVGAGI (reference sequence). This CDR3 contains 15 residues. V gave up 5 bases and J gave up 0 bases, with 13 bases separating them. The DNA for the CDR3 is TGTGCCAGCAGTCCGCCGACAGATATGAACACTGAAGCTTTCTTT. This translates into CASSPPTDMNTEAFF.

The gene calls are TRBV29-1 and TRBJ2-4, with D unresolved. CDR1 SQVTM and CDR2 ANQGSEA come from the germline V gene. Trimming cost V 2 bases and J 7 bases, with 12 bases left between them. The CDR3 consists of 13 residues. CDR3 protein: CSVESDPGNIQYF. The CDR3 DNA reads TGCAGCGTTGAATCCGATCCTGGGAACATTCAGTACTTC.

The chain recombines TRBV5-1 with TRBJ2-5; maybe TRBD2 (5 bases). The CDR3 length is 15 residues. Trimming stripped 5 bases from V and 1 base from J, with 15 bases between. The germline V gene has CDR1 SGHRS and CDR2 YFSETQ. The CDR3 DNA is TGCGCCAGCAGACGGTTGGGGAGTATCCAAGAGACCCAGTACTTC. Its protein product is CASRRLGSIQETQYF.

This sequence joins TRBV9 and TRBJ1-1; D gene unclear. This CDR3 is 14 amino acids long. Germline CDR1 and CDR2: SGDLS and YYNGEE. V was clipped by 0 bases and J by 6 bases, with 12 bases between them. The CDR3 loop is CASSVDGPSAEAFF. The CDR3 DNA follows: TGTGCCAGCAGCGTAGATGGGCCGTCAGCTGAAGCTTTCTTT.

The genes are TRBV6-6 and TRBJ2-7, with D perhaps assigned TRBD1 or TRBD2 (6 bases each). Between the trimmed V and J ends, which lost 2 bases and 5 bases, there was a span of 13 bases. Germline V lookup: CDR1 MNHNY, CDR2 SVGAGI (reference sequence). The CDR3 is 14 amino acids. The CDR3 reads CASSYRGGYDEQYV. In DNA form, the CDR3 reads TGTGCCAGCAGTTACAGAGGGGGGTACGACGAGCAGTACGTC.

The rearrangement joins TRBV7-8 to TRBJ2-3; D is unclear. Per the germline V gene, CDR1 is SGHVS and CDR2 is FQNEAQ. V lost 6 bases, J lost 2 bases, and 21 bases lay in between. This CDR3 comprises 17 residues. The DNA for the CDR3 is TGTGCCAGCAGTCACCTACTTCGAGCCCGTGACACAGATACGCAGTATTTT. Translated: CASSHLLRARDTDTQYF.

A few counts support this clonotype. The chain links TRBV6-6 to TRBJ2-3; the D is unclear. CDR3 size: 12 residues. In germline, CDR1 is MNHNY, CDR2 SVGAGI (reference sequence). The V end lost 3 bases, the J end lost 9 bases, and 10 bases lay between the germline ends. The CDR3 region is CASSYPLETQYF. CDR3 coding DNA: TGTGCCAGCAGTTATCCCTTAGAGACGCAGTATTTT.

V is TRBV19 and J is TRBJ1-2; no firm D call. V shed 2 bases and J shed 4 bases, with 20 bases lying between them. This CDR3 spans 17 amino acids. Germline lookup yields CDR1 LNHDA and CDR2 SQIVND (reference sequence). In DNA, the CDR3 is TGTGCCAGTAGTATATTCGGCAGCCCTCCTTCCAGCTATGGCTACACCTTC. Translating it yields CASSIFGSPPSSYGYTF. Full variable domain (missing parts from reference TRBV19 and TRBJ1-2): DGGITQSPKYLFRKEGQNVTLSCEQNLNHDAMYWYRQDPGQGLRLIYYSQIVNDFQKGDIAEGYSVSREKKESFPLTVTSAQKNPTAFYLCASSIFGSPPSSYGYTFGSGTRLTVV.

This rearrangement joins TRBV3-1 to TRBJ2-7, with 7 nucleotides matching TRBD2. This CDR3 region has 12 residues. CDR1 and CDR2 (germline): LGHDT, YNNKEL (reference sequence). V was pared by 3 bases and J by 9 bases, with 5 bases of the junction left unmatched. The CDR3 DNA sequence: TGTGCCAGCAGCCAGGGACTACTTTGGCAGTACTTC. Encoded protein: CASSQGLLWQYF.

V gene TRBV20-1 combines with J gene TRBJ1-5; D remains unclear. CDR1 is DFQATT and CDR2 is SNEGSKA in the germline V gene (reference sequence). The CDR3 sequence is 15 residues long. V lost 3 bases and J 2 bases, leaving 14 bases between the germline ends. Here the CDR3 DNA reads TGCAGTGCTAGCGGCACCGCCGGCGGCAATCAGCCCCAGCATTTT. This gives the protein CSASGTAGGNQPQHF.

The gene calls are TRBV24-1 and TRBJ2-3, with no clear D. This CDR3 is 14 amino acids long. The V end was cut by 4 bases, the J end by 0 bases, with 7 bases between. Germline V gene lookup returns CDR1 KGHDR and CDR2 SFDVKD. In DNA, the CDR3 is TGTGCCACCAGTGAGGAGACAAGCACAGATACGCAGTATTTT. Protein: CATSEETSTDTQYF.

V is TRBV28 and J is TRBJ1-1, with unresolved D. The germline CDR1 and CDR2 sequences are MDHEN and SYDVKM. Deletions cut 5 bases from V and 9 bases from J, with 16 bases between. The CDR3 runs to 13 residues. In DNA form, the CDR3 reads TGTGCCAGCAGTCCCCTCGTGGTCAGGAAAGCTTTCTTT. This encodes CASSPLVVRKAFF.

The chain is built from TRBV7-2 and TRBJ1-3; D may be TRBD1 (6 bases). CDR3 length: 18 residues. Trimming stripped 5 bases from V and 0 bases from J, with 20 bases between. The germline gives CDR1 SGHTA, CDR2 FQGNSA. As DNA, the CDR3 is TGTGCCAGCAGCCCAAGAGGGGTTACAGGGAGCTCTGGAAACACCATATATTTT. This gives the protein CASSPRGVTGSSGNTIYF.